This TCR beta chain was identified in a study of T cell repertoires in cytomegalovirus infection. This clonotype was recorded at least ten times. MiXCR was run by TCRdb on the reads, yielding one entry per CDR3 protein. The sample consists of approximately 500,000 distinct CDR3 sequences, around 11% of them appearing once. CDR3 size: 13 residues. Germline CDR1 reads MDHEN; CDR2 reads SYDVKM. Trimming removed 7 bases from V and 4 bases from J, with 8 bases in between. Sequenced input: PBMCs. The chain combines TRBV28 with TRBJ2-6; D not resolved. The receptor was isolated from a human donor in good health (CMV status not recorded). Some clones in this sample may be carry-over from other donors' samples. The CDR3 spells CASTSVGANVLTF. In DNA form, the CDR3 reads TGTGCCAGCACTTCGGTGGGGGCCAACGTCCTGACTTTC. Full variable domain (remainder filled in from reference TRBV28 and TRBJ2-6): DVKVTQSSRYLVKRTGEKVFLECVQDMDHENMFWYRQDPGLGLRLIYFSYDVKMKEKGDIPEGYSVSREKKERFSLILESASTNQTSMYLCASTSVGANVLTFGAGSRLTVL.